This T cell receptor (beta chain) comes out of a study of T-cell memory formation after mild COVID-19. Overall study context: The two donors had largely donor-specific TCR clusters.

Study-wide results and limits: There were some responding clones in pre-infection memory, which suggested that cross-reactive memory had joined.

TCRdb analysed the 5' RACE reads with MiXCR anew, one entry per CDR3 protein. Of 530,000 or so distinct CDR3 sequences listed, roughly a sixth are singletons. This clonotype has a count of ten or more. The antigen is not known. Trimming removed 3 bases at V and 1 base at J, with 6 bases between. The CDR3 consists of 13 residues. Looked up from germline, CDR1 is SEHNR and CDR2 is FQNEAQ (reference sequence). This TCR was recovered from an adult woman who had mild COVID-19 (a few samples of this study predate the infection). Cell type and time point are not known. This rearrangement joins TRBV7-9 to TRBJ1-1; D uncertain. The sample taken for sequencing was PBMCs or a T cell subset sorted from them (not recorded which). This chain's CDR3 is CASSFPGNTEAFF. Here the CDR3 DNA reads TGTGCCAGCAGCTTTCCAGGGAACACTGAAGCTTTCTTT.